The 20 T cell receptor beta chains reported below all come from one sample, sequenced in a study of blood T cell repertoires in COVID-19 (dated by TCRdb to the early 2020s). Library preparation used the immunoSEQ multiplex PCR assay. TCRdb took over this immuneACCESS table, retaining in-frame rearrangements with V and J assigned. Such tables are incomplete; in checked studies, under half of the missing clones stem from an unresolved V gene, and the remainder is unexplained. For this sample there are more than 150,000 clones; about nine tenths appear just once. The ten top clones hold around 6.6% of the sample. Sequencing was carried out using peripheral blood. These receptors were obtained from a man aged 35 to 55 with acute or convalescent COVID-19.

The chain combines TRBV6-1 with TRBJ1-2; D might be TRBD1 (5 bases). V gave up 2 bases and J gave up 4 bases, with 17 bases separating them. Germline values: CDR1 MNHNS, CDR2 SASEGT. This CDR3 contains 16 residues. In DNA form, the CDR3 reads TGTGCCAGCAGTGAACGGGGGGGAGGGAACCCCTATGGCTACACCTTC. It encodes CASSERGGGNPYGYTF.

The rearrangement links TRBV6-5 to TRBJ2-4; 8 positions agree with TRBD2. The germline CDR1 and CDR2 sequences are MNHEY and SVGAGI. V gave up 2 bases and J gave up 8 bases; unmatched junction bases: 8. This CDR3 has 15 residues. The CDR3 loop reads CASSYLGGAEDIQYF. In nucleotides, the CDR3 is TGTGCCAGCAGTTACCTCGGGGGGGCGGAGGACATTCAGTACTTC.

This rearrangement joins TRBV5-1 to TRBJ2-1; 8 bases match TRBD1. After removal of 3 bases from V and 0 bases from J, the junction contained 14 bases not matched to a gene. Germline CDR1 SGHRS, CDR2 YFSETQ. This CDR3 has 19 amino acids. The CDR3 nucleotides are TGCGCCAGCAGCTCCGTTCAGGGGGCAAATATCCTCTCCTACAATGAGCAGTTCTTC. Its protein is CASSSVQGANILSYNEQFF.

The chain joins TRBV10-1 to TRBJ2-3; TRBD2 might be the D (6 bases). CDR3 length: 14 residues. Looked up from germline, CDR1 is WNHNN and CDR2 is SYGVQD (reference sequence). V lost 2 bases and J lost 6, with 12 bases in between. CDR3 sequence (DNA): TGCGCCAGCAGTGAGAACCTAGCGCTGGATACGCAGTATTTT. Protein product: CASSENLALDTQYF.

V is TRBV5-4 and J is TRBJ2-7, with 10 bases aligning to TRBD1. Losses at the gene ends were 3 bases for V and 3 bases for J; bases not matched to a gene: 3. Germline CDR1 is SGHNT and CDR2 is YYREEE (reference sequence). The CDR3 has 14 amino acids. This CDR3 is CASSSRTGGYEQYF. The DNA for the CDR3 is TGTGCCAGCAGCTCCCGGACAGGGGGCTACGAGCAGTACTTC.

The chain joins TRBV30 to TRBJ1-5; D perhaps matches TRBD1 (6 bases). The ends were cut back, 0 bases at V and 11 bases at J, with 20 bases in the middle. The CDR3 extends over 15 amino acids. Germline V lookup: CDR1 GTSNPN, CDR2 SVGIG (reference sequence). The DNA for the CDR3 is TGTGCCTGGAGTGTACAGAGCAGGGGTTATGTGGCCCAGCATTTT. Translating it yields CAWSVQSRGYVAQHF.

The chain employs TRBV27 and TRBJ2-7; no definite D call. Per germline, CDR1 MNHEY and CDR2 SMNVEV (reference sequence). Trimming stripped 2 bases from V and 0 bases from J, with 8 bases between. The CDR3 length is 14 residues. The CDR3 DNA reads TGTGCCAGCAGTTTAAACAGTTTCTCCTACGAGCAGTACTTC. It is translated as CASSLNSFSYEQYF.

This clone was counted between two and nine times. The chain employs TRBV4-3 and TRBJ1-2; unclear D gene. V shed 0 bases and J shed 4 bases, with 15 bases lying between them. The germline V gene has CDR1 LGHNA and CDR2 YSLEER. This CDR3 has 16 residues. CDR3 in amino acids: CASSQDYAGFSYGYTF. The CDR3 nucleotides are TGCGCCAGCAGCCAAGATTACGCGGGGTTTAGCTATGGCTACACCTTC.

The chain links TRBV7-8 to TRBJ2-7, with D maybe TRBD2 (6 bases). The CDR3 is 12 residues long. V was clipped by 0 bases and J by 6 bases, with 6 bases between them. In germline, CDR1 is SGHVS, CDR2 FQNEAQ. The CDR3: CASSLARGEQYF. The CDR3 nucleotides read TGTGCCAGCAGCTTAGCGCGGGGCGAGCAGTACTTC.

V usage is TRBV25-1 and J usage is TRBJ1-1; 8 nucleotides match TRBD1. Germline lookup yields CDR1 MGHDK and CDR2 SYGVNS. This CDR3 has 16 amino acids. V lost 2 bases to trimming and J lost 4 bases; unmatched junction nucleotides: 9. Here the CDR3 DNA reads TGTGCCAGCAGTGAAGCAGGGGGCTTGGAAGGCACTGAAGCTTTCTTT. It is translated as CASSEAGGLEGTEAFF.

Details on this clone: The sample has other DNA sequences that encode this CDR3 too. The CDR3 DNA sequence: TGTGCCAGCAGCCCTCGGACAGGGGATGGCTACACCTTC. Residues: CASSPRTGDGYTF. This chain links TRBV14 with TRBJ1-2; 9 bases align to TRBD1. CDR1 and CDR2 (germline): SGHDN, FVKESK. The J segment lost 6 bases and the V segment lost 4 bases, leaving 3 bases of the junction unmatched. The CDR3 is 13 amino acids.

This chain uses TRBV29-1 with TRBJ1-2, with TRBD1 matching over 7 bases. V lost 6 bases, J lost 4 bases, and 5 bases stayed unmatched. The CDR3 loop spans 12 amino acids. Germline lookup yields CDR1 SQVTM and CDR2 ANQGSEA. In DNA form, the CDR3 reads TGCAGCGTGGTTGCAGGGGGCTATGGCTACACCTTC. Its protein product is CSVVAGGYGYTF. Full variable domain (rest looked up from reference TRBV29-1 and TRBJ1-2): SAVISQKPSRDICQRGTSLTIQCQVDSQVTMMFWYRQQPGQSLTLIATANQGSEATYESGFVIDKFPISRPNLTFSTLTVSNMSPEDSSIYLCSVVAGGYGYTFGSGTRLTVV.

This chain joins TRBV18 and TRBJ2-3, with 8 bases identical to TRBD2. Unmatched junction bases numbered 5, after V lost 1 base and J lost 2 bases. This CDR3 region has 16 residues. CDR1 and CDR2 (germline): KGHSH, LQKENI. CDR3 DNA sequence: TGTGCCAGCTCACCACTTGTAGCGGGGATCACAGATACGCAGTATTTT. It translates to CASSPLVAGITDTQYF.

The gene calls are TRBV30 and TRBJ1-6; 7 nucleotides line up with TRBD1. Germline assignment: CDR1 GTSNPN and CDR2 SVGIG (reference sequence). Losses at the gene ends were 1 base for V and 6 bases for J; bases not matched to a gene: 6. CDR3 length: 15 residues. CDR3 sequence (DNA): TGTGCCTGGAGTGCACAGGGGAGTTCTAATTCACCCCTCCACTTT. It specifies CAWSAQGSSNSPLHF.

This clone was seen only a few times. Here the CDR3 reads CASSWDNSGANVLTF. The CDR3 nucleotides are TGTGCCAGCAGTTGGGACAACTCTGGGGCCAACGTCCTGACTTTC. J is TRBJ2-6 and V is TRBV6-2 or TRBV6-3; possible D gene TRBD1, 6 bases. This CDR3 has 15 amino acids. V lost 4 bases, J lost 0 bases, and 7 bases lay in between. Per germline, CDR1 MNHEY and CDR2 SVGEGT.

J is TRBJ1-1 and V is TRBV30; D may be TRBD1 (5 bases). The germline V gene has CDR1 GTSNPN and CDR2 SVGIG (reference sequence). The length of the CDR3 is 12 residues. V lost 5 bases and J lost 2, with 9 bases in between. CDR3 DNA sequence: TGTGCCTGGCGGACATTCAACACTGAAGCTTTCTTT. As protein: CAWRTFNTEAFF. The full variable domain, rest sourced from reference TRBV30 and TRBJ1-1, is SQTIHQWPATLVQPVGSPLSLECTVEGTSNPNLYWYRQAAGRGLQLLFYSVGIGQISSEVPQNLSASRPQDRQFILSSKKLLLSDSGFYLCAWRTFNTEAFFGQGTRLTVV.

The V call is TRBV27, the J call TRBJ2-1; 13 bases fit TRBD2. Germline V CDR1 and CDR2: MNHEY, SMNVEV (reference sequence). The length of the CDR3 is 17 residues. V gave up 5 bases and J gave up 2 bases; unmatched junction bases: 6. CDR3 protein: CASSAPGTSGTYNEQFF. The CDR3 nucleotides are TGTGCCAGCAGTGCCCCCGGGACTAGCGGGACCTACAATGAGCAGTTCTTC.

Details on this clone: An end of the junction does not agree with germline; a read error may underlie this. This chain uses TRBV28 with TRBJ2-6; D uncertain. The length of the CDR3 is 14 residues. Germline V gives CDR1 MDHEN, CDR2 SYDVKM. The CDR3 DNA reads as TGTGCCAGCGGTTTCCGCTCTGGGGCCAACGTCCTGACTTTC. It specifies CASGFRSGANVLTF.

The CDR3 DNA sequence: TGTGCCAGTAGGGTGACAGGGGGCTATGGCTACACCTTC. Its translation: CASRVTGGYGYTF. This chain uses TRBV19 with TRBJ1-2; 9 nucleotides match TRBD1. Germline V gives CDR1 LNHDA, CDR2 SQIVND (reference sequence). This CDR3 is built from 13 residues. V dropped 6 bases and J dropped 4; count of bases not matched to a gene: 3.

CDR3 protein: CAPGVSEGRRGADNSPLHF. Here the CDR3 DNA reads TGTGCCCCTGGGGTCTCCGAAGGTAGAAGGGGCGCGGATAATTCACCCCTCCACTTT. This chain links TRBV10-3 with TRBJ1-6, with D maybe TRBD1 (5 bases). CDR3 length: 19 residues. Trimming pared 11 bases from V and 5 bases from J, leaving 31 bases between. The V gene's germline CDR1 is ENHRY and CDR2 SYGVKD.